This T cell receptor (beta chain) was profiled in a study of blood T cell repertoires in COVID-19 (TCRdb year 2020). Notes on the research overall: Samples from collaborators originated in the United States, Italy and Spain and spanned both the acute and convalescent phases of COVID-19. The material from the prospective study consisted of cDNA or gDNA derived from T cells, B-cell-depleted T cells, or PBMCs. Deeply sampled blood TCRbeta repertoires from subjects exposed to, actively infected with, or recovered from COVID-19 were included in the dataset. The repertoires were released in a freely available public database meant as a resource for research on the immune response to SARS-CoV-2. The samples were drawn from two sources: the first 160 participants of the ongoing ImmuneRACE study, and over 950 subjects contributed by 6 global collaborators. The sample metadata nearly always contained a de-identified subject ID, COVID-19 status, age in years and sex. HLA class I and class II types, where available, came from metadata supplied by the sample provider rather than from assay-based typing. General findings and caveats noted by the study authors: Clinical and demographic metadata were provided uncurated, with the amount varying by source and participant.

Collaborating institutions collected whole blood in K2EDTA tubes following their own protocols. For TCRbeta analysis, collaborators shipped samples in one of three forms: frozen whole blood, isolated PBMCs, or DNA extracted from either of those sample types. As concerns this clone: No cognate antigen has been identified for it. No base-level quality is on record; no much larger clone is a single base apart.

TCRbeta CDR3 regions were amplified from genomic DNA using the immunoSEQ Assay, a bias-controlled multiplex PCR. The study's own analysis went as follows. The number of nucleated cells in each sample was estimated by amplification of reference gene primers within the assay. To quantify the absolute abundance of each unique TCRbeta CDR3 rearrangement, sequence reads were collapsed and filtered. For each sample, productive Simpson clonality was calculated as the square root of Simpson's diversity index across productive rearrangements. Entries here come from immuneACCESS through TCRdb and include only in-frame sequences with V and J called. Some clones fail to appear in such tables; in the studies checked, an unresolved V gene covers under half of the shortfall, and the cause of the remainder is unknown. V and J calls plus clone size are reproduced from that table; the DNA served to infer D and trimming. This sample is represented by about 200,000 clones; roughly nine tenths of them were singletons. The ten largest clonotypes hold 0.6% to 1% of the sample.

For this chain, trimming is 4 bases at the V end and 4 bases at the J end, and the number of junction bases without a gene match is 10. The CDR3, cysteine through phenylalanine, is 16 amino acids long. Only the CDR3 part of the read is kept: 48 bases, read in frame from the first base. The germline V gene gives CDR1 as LGHNT and CDR2 as FRNRAP. This sequence was found in a woman in her 70s with acute or convalescent COVID-19. Sample: peripheral blood. Recombination linked TRBV12-5 to TRBJ2-5; 9 nucleotides in the junction match TRBD1. This receptor carries the CDR3 CASGSLPGQGRETQYF. At the DNA level, the sequence is TGTGCTAGTGGTTCCCTACCGGGACAGGGTAGAGAGACCCAGTACTTC. Joined to the reference TRBV12-5 and TRBJ2-5 proteins, this CDR3 gives the full variable domain: DARVTQTPRHKVTEMGQEVTMRCQPILGHNTVFWYRQTMMQGLELLAYFRNRAPLDDSGMPKDRFSAEMPDATLATLKIQPSEPRDSAVYFCASGSLPGQGRETQYFGPGTRLLVL.